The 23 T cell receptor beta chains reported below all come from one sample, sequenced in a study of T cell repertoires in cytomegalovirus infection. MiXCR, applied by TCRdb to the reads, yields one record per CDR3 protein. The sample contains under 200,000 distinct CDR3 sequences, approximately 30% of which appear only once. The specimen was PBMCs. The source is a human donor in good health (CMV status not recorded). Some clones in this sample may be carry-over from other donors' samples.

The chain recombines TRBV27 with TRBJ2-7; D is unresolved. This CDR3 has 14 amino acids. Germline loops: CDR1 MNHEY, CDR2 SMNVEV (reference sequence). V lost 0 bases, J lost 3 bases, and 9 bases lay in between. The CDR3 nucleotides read TGTGCCAGCAGTTTATCTGTCGCCGGCTACGAGCAGTACTTC. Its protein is CASSLSVAGYEQYF.

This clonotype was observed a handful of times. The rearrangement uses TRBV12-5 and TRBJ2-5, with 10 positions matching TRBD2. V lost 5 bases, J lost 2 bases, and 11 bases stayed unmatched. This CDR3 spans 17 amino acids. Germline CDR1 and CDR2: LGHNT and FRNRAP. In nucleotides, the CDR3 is TGTGCTAGTGGTCCCCGCATAGCGGGGGGAAGACAAGAGACCCAGTACTTC. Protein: CASGPRIAGGRQETQYF.

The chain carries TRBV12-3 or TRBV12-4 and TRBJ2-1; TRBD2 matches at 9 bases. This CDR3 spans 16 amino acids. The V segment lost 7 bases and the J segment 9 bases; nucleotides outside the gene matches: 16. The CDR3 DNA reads TGTGCCAGCAACCATCCCACGGGCGGGGGGGCCGTTGAGCAGTTCTTC. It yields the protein CASNHPTGGGAVEQFF.

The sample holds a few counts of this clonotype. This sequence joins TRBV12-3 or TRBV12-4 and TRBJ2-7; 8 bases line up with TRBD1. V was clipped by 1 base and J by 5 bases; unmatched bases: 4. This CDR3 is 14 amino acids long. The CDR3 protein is CASSLGYRGDEQYF. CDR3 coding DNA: TGTGCCAGCAGTTTAGGCTACAGGGGGGACGAGCAGTACTTC.

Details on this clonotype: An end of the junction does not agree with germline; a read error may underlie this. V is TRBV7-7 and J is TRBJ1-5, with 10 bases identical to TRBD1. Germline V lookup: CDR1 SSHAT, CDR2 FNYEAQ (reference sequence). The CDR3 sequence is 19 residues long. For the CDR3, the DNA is TGTGCTAGCAGCTTCATAAGAGGACAGGGGGACCCAAGCAATCAGCCCCAGCATTTT. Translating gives CASSFIRGQGDPSNQPQHF.

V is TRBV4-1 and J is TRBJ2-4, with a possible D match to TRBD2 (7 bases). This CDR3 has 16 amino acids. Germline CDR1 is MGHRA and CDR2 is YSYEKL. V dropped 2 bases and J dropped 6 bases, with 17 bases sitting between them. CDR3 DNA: TGCGCCAGCAGCCAACGGGGCCGGGGGGCGTTAAACATTCAGTACTTC. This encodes CASSQRGRGALNIQYF.

The CDR3 region has the DNA TGTGCTAGTGGTTTGGGGATCTATGGCTACACCTTC. Protein product: CASGLGIYGYTF. This chain links TRBV12-5 with TRBJ1-2; no clear D. Trimming left V 1 base short and J 4 bases short, with 4 bases between. Per the germline V gene, CDR1 is LGHNT and CDR2 is FRNRAP. This CDR3 has 12 residues.

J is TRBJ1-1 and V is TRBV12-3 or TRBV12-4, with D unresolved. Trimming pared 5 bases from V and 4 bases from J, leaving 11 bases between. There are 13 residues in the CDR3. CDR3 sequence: CASSPSGFTEAFF. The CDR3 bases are TGTGCCAGCAGTCCTTCGGGATTCACTGAAGCTTTCTTT.

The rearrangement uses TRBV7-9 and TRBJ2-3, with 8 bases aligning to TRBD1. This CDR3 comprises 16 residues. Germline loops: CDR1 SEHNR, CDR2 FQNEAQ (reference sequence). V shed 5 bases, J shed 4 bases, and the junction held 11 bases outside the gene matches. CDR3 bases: TGTGCCAGCAGCGCACTTCCGGGACAGGAATCAGATACGCAGTATTTT. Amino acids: CASSALPGQESDTQYF.

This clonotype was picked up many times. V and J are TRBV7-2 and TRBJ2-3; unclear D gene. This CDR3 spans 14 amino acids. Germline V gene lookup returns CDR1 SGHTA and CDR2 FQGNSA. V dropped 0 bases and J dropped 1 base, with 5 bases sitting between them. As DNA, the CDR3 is TGTGCCAGCAGCTTAGCAGATGGCACAGATACGCAGTATTTT. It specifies CASSLADGTDTQYF.

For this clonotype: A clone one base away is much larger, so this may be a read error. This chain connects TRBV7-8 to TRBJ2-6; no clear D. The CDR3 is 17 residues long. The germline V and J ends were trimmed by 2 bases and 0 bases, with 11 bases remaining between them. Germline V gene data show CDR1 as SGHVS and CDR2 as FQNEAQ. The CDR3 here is CASSLLGKSSGANVLTF. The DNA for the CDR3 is TGTGCCAGCAGCTTACTGGGGAAAAGCTCTGGGGCCAACGTCCTGACTTTC.

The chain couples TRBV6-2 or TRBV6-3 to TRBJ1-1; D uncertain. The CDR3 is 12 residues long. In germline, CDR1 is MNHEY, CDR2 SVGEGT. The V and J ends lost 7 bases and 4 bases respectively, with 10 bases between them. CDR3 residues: CASNTWGTEAFF. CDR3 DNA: TGTGCCAGCAACACGTGGGGCACTGAAGCTTTCTTT.

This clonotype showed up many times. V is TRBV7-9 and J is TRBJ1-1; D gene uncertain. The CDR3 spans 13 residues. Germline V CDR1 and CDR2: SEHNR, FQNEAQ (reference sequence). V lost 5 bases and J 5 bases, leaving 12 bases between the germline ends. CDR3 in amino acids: CASSQTLGTEAFF. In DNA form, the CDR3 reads TGTGCCAGCAGCCAAACTCTCGGTACTGAAGCTTTCTTT.

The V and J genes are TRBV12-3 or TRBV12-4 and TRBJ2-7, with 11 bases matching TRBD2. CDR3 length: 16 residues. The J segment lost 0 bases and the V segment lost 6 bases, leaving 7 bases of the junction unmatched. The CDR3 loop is CASSRRLAGSSYEQYF. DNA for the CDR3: TGTGCCAGCAGCCGGAGACTAGCGGGGAGCTCCTACGAGCAGTACTTC.

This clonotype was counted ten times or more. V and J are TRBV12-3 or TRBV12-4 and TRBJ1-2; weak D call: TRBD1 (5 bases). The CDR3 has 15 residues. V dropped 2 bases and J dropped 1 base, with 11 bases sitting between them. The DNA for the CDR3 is TGTGCCAGCAGTTTAAGAGGGGCCCTTAACTATGGCTACACCTTC. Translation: CASSLRGALNYGYTF.

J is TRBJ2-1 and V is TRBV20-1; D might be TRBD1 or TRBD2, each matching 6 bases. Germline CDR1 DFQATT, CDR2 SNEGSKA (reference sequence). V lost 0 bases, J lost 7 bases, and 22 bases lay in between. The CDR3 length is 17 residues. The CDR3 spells CSARDVGGISGFNEQFF. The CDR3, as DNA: TGCAGTGCTAGAGATGTAGGGGGGATCTCAGGATTTAATGAGCAGTTCTTC.

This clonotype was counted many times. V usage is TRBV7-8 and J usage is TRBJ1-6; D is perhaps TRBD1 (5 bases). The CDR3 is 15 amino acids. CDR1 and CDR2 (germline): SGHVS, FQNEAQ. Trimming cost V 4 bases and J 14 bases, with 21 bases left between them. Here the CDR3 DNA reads TGTGCCAGCAGCTCGCTAATGGGGGGGGTAGGGGCCCTCCACTTT. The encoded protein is CASSSLMGGVGALHF. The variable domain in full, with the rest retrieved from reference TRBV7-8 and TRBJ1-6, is GAGVSQSPRYKVAKRGQDVALRCDPISGHVSLFWYQQALGQGPEFLTYFQNEAQLDKSGLPSDRFFAERPEGSVSTLKIQRTQQEDSAVYLCASSSLMGGVGALHFGNGTRLTVT.

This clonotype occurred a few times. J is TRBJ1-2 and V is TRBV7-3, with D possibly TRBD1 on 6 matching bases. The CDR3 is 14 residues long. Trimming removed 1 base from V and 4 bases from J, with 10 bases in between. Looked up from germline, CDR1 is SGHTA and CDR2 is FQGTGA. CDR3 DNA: TGTGCCAGCAGCTTAAACAGGGACATCTATGGCTACACCTTC. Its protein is CASSLNRDIYGYTF.

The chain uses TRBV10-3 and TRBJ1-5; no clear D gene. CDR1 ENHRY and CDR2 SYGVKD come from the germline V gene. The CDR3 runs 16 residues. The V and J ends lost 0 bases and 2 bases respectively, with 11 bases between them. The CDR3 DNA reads TGTGCCATCAGTGAGTCCGTGGGAAGGGGCAATCAGCCCCAGCATTTT. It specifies CAISESVGRGNQPQHF.

The CDR3 is CASSLTDGDTQYF. DNA of the CDR3: TGTGCCAGCAGCTTAACGGACGGGGATACGCAGTATTTT. This rearrangement joins TRBV7-3 to TRBJ2-3; D is unclear. The V and J ends lost 0 bases and 6 bases respectively, with 7 bases between them. Germline loops: CDR1 SGHTA, CDR2 FQGTGA. The length of the CDR3 is 13 residues.

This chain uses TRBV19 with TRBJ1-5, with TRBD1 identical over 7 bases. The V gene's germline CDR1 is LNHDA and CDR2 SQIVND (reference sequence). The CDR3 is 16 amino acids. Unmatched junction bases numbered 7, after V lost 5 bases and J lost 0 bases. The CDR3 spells CASSPDGQASNQPQHF. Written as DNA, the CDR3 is TGTGCCAGTAGTCCCGACGGACAGGCTAGCAATCAGCCCCAGCATTTT.

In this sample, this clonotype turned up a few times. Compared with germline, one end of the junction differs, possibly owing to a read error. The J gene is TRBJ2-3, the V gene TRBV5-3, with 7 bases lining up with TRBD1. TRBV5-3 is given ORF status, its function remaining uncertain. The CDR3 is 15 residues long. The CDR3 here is CASSLDPGGTDTQYF. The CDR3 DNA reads TGTGCCAGCAGCTTGGATCCAGGGGGAACAGATACGCAGTATTTT.

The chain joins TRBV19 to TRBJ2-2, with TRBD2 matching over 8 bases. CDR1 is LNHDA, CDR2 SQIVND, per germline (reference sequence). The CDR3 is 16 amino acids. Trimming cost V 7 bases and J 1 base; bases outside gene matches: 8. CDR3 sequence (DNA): TGTGCCAGTACCTCGGGAGGGGCAGAGAACACCGGGGAGCTGTTTTTT. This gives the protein CASTSGGAENTGELFF.